The TCR beta chain under discussion was sequenced for a study of control samples from healthy donors and cancer patients. Using immunoSEQ multiplex PCR, the repertoire was profiled, and TCRdb retains in-frame clones only, with some absent. The sample includes over 150,000 clones, over 80% of them seen just once. V was pared by 4 bases and J by 10 bases, with 16 bases between. Germline V CDR1 and CDR2: ENHRY, SYGVKD. The CDR3 covers 13 residues. This TCR came from a man in his late teens or twenties in good health. The chain couples TRBV10-3 to TRBJ1-1; D unclear. The sequencing sample was made of blood. In DNA form, the CDR3 reads TGTGCCATCAGTGGAGGAGTCGGTGATACAGCTTTCTTT. Its translation is CAISGGVGDTAFF.